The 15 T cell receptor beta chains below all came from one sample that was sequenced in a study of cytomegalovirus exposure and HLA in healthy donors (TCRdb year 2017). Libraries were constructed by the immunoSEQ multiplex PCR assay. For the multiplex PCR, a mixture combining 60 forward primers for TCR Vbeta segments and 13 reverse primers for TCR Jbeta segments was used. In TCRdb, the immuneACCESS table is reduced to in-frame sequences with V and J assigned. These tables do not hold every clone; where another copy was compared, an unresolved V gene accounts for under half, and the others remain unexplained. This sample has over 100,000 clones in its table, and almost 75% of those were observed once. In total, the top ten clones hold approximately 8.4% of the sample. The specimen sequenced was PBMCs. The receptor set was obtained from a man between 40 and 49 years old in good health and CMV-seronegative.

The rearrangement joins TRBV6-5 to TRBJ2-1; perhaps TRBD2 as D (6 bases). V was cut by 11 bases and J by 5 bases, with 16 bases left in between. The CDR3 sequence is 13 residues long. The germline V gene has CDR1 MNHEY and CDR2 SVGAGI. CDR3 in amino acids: CALEGLDNNEQFF. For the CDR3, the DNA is TGTGCCCTGGAGGGTTTGGACAACAATGAGCAGTTCTTC.

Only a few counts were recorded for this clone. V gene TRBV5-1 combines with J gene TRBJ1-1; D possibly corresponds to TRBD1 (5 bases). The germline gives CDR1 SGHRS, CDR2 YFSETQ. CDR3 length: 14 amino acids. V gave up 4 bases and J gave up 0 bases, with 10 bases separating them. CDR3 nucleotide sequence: TGCGCCAGCAGCAGTAAGACAGTGAACACTGAAGCTTTCTTT. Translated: CASSSKTVNTEAFF.

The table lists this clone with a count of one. The chain's CDR3 is CASSIDVSLNQPQHF. CDR3 coding DNA: TGTGCCAGTAGTATAGATGTAAGCCTCAATCAGCCCCAGCATTTT. The genes are TRBV19 and TRBJ1-5; the D is unclear. Germline lookup yields CDR1 LNHDA and CDR2 SQIVND (reference sequence). The CDR3 contains 15 residues. The V end was cut by 0 bases, the J end by 3 bases, with 9 bases between.

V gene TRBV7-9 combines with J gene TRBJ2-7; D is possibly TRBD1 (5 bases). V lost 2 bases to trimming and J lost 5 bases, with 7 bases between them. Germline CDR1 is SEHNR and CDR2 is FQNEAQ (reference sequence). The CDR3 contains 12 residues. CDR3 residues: CASSLQGNEQYF. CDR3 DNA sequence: TGTGCCAGCAGCTTACAGGGAAACGAGCAGTACTTC.

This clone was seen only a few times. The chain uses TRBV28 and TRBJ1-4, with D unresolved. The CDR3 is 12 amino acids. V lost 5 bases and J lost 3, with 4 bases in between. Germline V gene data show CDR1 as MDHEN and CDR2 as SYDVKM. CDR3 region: CASSQSNEKLFF. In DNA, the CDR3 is TGTGCCAGCAGTCAGTCTAATGAAAAACTGTTTTTT.

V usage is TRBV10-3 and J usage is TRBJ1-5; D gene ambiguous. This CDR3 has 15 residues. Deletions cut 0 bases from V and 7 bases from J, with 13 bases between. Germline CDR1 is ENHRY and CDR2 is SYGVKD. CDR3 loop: CAISESGGSDQPQHF. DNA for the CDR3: TGTGCCATCAGTGAGTCGGGAGGGAGCGACCAGCCCCAGCATTTT.

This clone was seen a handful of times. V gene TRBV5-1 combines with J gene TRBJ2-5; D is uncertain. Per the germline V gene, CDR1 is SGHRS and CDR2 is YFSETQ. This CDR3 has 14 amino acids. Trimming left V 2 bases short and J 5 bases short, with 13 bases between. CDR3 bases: TGCGCCAGCAGCTTAAAACAGCCCCCCGAGACCCAGTACTTC. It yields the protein CASSLKQPPETQYF. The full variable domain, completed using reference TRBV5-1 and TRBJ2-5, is KAGVTQTPRYLIKTRGQQVTLSCSPISGHRSVSWYQQTPGQGLQFLFEYFSETQRNKGNFPGRFSGRQFSNSRSEMNVSTLELGDSALYLCASSLKQPPETQYFGPGTRLLVL.

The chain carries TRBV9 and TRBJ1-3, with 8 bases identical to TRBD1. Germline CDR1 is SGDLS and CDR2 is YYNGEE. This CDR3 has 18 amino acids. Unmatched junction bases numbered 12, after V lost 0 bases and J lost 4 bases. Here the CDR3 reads CASSVVDRDLLGGNTIYF. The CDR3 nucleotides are TGTGCCAGCAGCGTAGTGGACAGGGACCTCCTGGGCGGAAACACCATATATTTT.

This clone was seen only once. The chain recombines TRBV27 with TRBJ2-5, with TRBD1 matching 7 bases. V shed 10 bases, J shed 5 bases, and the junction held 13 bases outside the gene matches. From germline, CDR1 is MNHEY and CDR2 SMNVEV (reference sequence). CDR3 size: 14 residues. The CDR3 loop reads CATMSVGGEETQYF. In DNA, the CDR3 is TGTGCCACCATGAGTGTAGGGGGCGAGGAGACCCAGTACTTC.

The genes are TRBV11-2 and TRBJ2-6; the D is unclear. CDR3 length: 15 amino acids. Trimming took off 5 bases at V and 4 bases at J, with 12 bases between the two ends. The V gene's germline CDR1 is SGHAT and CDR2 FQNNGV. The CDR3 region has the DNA TGTGCCAGCAGCCCCCCCAATCGGGGGGCCAACGTCCTGACTTTC. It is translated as CASSPPNRGANVLTF.

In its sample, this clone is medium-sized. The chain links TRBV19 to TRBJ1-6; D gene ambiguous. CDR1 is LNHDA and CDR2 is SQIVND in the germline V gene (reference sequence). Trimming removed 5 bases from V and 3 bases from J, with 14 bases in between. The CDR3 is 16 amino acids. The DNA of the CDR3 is TGTGCCAGTAGTCCCAGTGGGAGGGTCTATAATTCACCCCTCCACTTT. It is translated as CASSPSGRVYNSPLHF.

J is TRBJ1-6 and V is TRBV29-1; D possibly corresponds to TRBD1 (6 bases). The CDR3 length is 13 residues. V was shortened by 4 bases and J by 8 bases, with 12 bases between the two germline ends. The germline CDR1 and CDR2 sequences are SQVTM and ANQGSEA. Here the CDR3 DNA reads TGCAGCGTTGTCTTACAGGGCGATTCACCCCTCCACTTT. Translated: CSVVLQGDSPLHF.

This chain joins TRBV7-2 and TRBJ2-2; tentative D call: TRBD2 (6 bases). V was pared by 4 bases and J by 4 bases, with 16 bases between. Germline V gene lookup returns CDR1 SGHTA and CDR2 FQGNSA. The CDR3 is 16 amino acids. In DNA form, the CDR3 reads TGTGCCAGCAGCTCATTGGCGGGGCCTGGCACCGGGGAGCTGTTTTTT. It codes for CASSSLAGPGTGELFF. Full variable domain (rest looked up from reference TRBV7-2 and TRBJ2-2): GAGVSQSPSNKVTEKGKDVELRCDPISGHTALYWYRQSLGQGLEFLIYFQGNSAPDKSGLPSDRFSAERTGGSVSTLTIQRTQQEDSAVYLCASSSLAGPGTGELFFGEGSRLTVL.

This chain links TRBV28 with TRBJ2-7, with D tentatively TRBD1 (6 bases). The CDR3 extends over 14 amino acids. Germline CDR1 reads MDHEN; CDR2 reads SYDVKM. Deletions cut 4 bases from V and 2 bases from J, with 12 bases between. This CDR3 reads CASSYWTETYEQYF. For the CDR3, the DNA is TGTGCCAGCAGTTACTGGACAGAAACCTACGAGCAGTACTTC.

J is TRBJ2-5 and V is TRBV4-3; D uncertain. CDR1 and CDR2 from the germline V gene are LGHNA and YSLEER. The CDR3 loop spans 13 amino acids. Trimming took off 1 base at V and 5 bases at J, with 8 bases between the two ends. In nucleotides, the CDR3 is TGCGCCAGCAGCCAAGTACCCAGGGAGACCCAGTACTTC. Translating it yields CASSQVPRETQYF.